Presented here are 28 T cell receptor beta chains from one specimen sequenced in a study of cytomegalovirus exposure and HLA in healthy donors. Vbeta (60) and Jbeta (13) primers were used in the PCR. The protocol was immunoSEQ multiplex PCR, while the TCRdb copy is restricted to in-frame clones and leaves out a portion. The sample contains around 99,000 clones, roughly 82% of which appear only once. Sequencing input: PBMCs. The receptor set was obtained from a man between 25 and 39 years old in good health and CMV-seropositive.

This clone was counted only a few times. The rearrangement links TRBV7-9 to TRBJ2-7, with TRBD1 identical over 10 bases. The germline V gene has CDR1 SEHNR and CDR2 FQNEAQ (reference sequence). This CDR3 contains 16 residues. After removal of 5 bases from V and 2 bases from J, the junction contained 9 bases not matched to a gene. In DNA, the CDR3 is TGTGCCAGCAGCAGCCGACAGGGGGCGCGCACCTACGAGCAGTACTTC. As protein: CASSSRQGARTYEQYF.

The chain is built from TRBV6-5 and TRBJ1-1; 7 positions match TRBD1. Germline lookup yields CDR1 MNHEY and CDR2 SVGAGI. The CDR3 consists of 15 residues. The V segment lost 0 bases and the J segment 5 bases; nucleotides outside the gene matches: 6. DNA of the CDR3: TGTGCCAGCAGTTACTCCGTGACAGGGAGGACTGAAGCTTTCTTT. Encoded protein: CASSYSVTGRTEAFF.

V gene TRBV9 combines with J gene TRBJ1-6, with D uncertain. Germline V gene lookup returns CDR1 SGDLS and CDR2 YYNGEE. Trimming took 0 bases from V and 9 from J, leaving 13 bases between them. The CDR3 contains 15 residues. CDR3 nucleotide sequence: TGTGCCAGCAGCGTAGCCCCTCATCTCGGTTCACCCCTCCACTTT. It yields the protein CASSVAPHLGSPLHF.

In its sample, this clone was seen a few times. CDR3 nucleotide sequence: TGCGCCAGCAGCCAAGGCCCCGGCCAGGGTCAGCCCCAGCATTTT. This encodes CASSQGPGQGQPQHF. The chain employs TRBV4-1 and TRBJ1-5; tentative D call: TRBD1 (5 bases). Germline V gene lookup returns CDR1 MGHRA and CDR2 YSYEKL. The CDR3 covers 15 residues. The V and J ends lost 1 base and 6 bases respectively, with 13 bases between them.

The chain carries TRBV27 and TRBJ1-5; possibly TRBD1 for D (6 bases). The CDR3 consists of 18 residues. Trimming cost V 1 base and J 0 bases, with 16 bases left between them. Germline lookup yields CDR1 MNHEY and CDR2 SMNVEV (reference sequence). The CDR3 DNA follows: TGTGCCAGCAGTTTATTCGCCTTACAGGGATCTAGCAATCAGCCCCAGCATTTT. Its translation: CASSLFALQGSSNQPQHF.

The V call is TRBV7-2, the J call TRBJ1-5, with 7 bases fitting TRBD1. The V and J ends lost 1 base and 1 base, in that order; junction bases with no gene match: 1. Germline CDR1 reads SGHTA; CDR2 reads FQGNSA. The CDR3 has 15 amino acids. CDR3 region: CASSLVQGSNQPQHF. The CDR3, as DNA: TGTGCCAGCAGCTTAGTACAGGGGAGCAATCAGCCCCAGCATTTT.

A few counts support this clone. The V and J genes are TRBV6-1 and TRBJ2-1; TRBD2 matches 7 bases. Trimming at V came to 7 bases and at J to 9 bases, leaving 12 bases not matched to a gene. The CDR3 contains 14 residues. Germline CDR1 is MNHNS and CDR2 is SASEGT. Here the CDR3 DNA reads TGTGCCAGCAAGAGGTCTAGCGGAGAATCTGAGCAGTTCTTC. It yields the protein CASKRSSGESEQFF.

V gene TRBV6-4 combines with J gene TRBJ1-2, with 7 nucleotides matching TRBD1. Germline-derived CDR1 and CDR2 are MRHNA and SNTAGT. The junction had 3 bases not matched to a gene; V was cut back by 0 bases and J by 8 bases. The CDR3 has 13 amino acids. CDR3 nucleotide sequence: TGTGCCAGCAGTGACTCCCACAGGGGAGGCTACACCTTC. It translates to CASSDSHRGGYTF.

The V and J genes are TRBV9 and TRBJ1-5; 9 positions match TRBD1. This CDR3 is 15 amino acids long. Germline CDR1 reads SGDLS; CDR2 reads YYNGEE. After removal of 4 bases from V and 4 bases from J, the junction contained 6 bases not matched to a gene. The CDR3 reads CASSLGTGQNQPQHF. The CDR3 DNA follows: TGTGCCAGCAGCCTTGGGACAGGGCAGAATCAGCCCCAGCATTTT.

This clone occurred a few times. The chain combines TRBV5-1 with TRBJ1-5; no clear D gene. Germline lookup yields CDR1 SGHRS and CDR2 YFSETQ. Trimming took 0 bases from V and 6 from J, leaving 10 bases between them. This CDR3 contains 14 residues. The chain's CDR3 is CASSLVPAGQPQHF. CDR3 coding DNA: TGCGCCAGCAGCTTGGTCCCGGCGGGTCAGCCCCAGCATTTT.

The V call is TRBV19, the J call TRBJ1-5, with D possibly TRBD1 on 6 matching bases. CDR1 and CDR2 (germline): LNHDA, SQIVND (reference sequence). Trimming cost V 4 bases and J 0 bases, with 10 bases left between them. The CDR3 runs to 15 residues. CDR3 sequence (DNA): TGTGCCAGTAGTACCCAAGGGGGTAGCAATCAGCCCCAGCATTTT. Its translation is CASSTQGGSNQPQHF.

The chain uses TRBV19 and TRBJ1-1; perhaps TRBD1 as D (6 bases). Between the trimmed V and J ends, which lost 0 bases and 3 bases, there was a span of 11 bases. From germline, CDR1 is LNHDA and CDR2 SQIVND (reference sequence). This CDR3 has 15 residues. CDR3 bases: TGTGCCAGTAGTATAGAGGGGGGGCGGGACACTGAAGCTTTCTTT. Protein sequence: CASSIEGGRDTEAFF.

The chain carries TRBV11-3 and TRBJ2-4; 8 nucleotides match TRBD1. CDR1 SGHNT and CDR2 YENEEA come from the germline V gene. The ends lost 5 bases at V and 0 bases at J; junction bases unmatched: 6. The CDR3 sequence is 16 residues long. The chain's CDR3 is CASSPDRALAKNIQYF. For the CDR3, the DNA is TGTGCCAGCAGCCCGGACAGGGCACTAGCCAAAAACATTCAGTACTTC.

In DNA, the CDR3 is TGTGCCAGCAGCCTCATGGACAGGGGAACTGAAGCTTTCTTT. As protein: CASSLMDRGTEAFF. V is TRBV7-9 and J is TRBJ1-1; 9 bases are shared with TRBD1. Per germline, CDR1 SEHNR and CDR2 FQNEAQ (reference sequence). Trimming cost V 5 bases and J 5 bases; bases outside gene matches: 6. There are 14 residues in the CDR3.

The chain couples TRBV6-5 to TRBJ2-7; D is uncertain. Germline V gene data show CDR1 as MNHEY and CDR2 as SVGAGI. This CDR3 has 13 residues. Trimming shortened V by 4 bases and J by 2 bases, and 9 bases separated the two germline ends. CDR3 region: CASSFNRAYEQYF. For the CDR3, the DNA is TGTGCCAGCAGTTTCAACAGAGCCTACGAGCAGTACTTC.

The chain carries TRBV29-1 and TRBJ1-1; 7 bases agree with TRBD1. The CDR3 is made up of 13 amino acids. Unmatched junction bases numbered 13, after V lost 3 bases and J lost 12 bases. Germline CDR1 reads SQVTM; CDR2 reads ANQGSEA. CDR3 protein: CSVDRTDRAATFF. As DNA, the CDR3 is TGCAGCGTTGACAGAACTGACAGGGCTGCAACTTTCTTT.

This chain connects TRBV19 to TRBJ1-4, with 7 bases identical to TRBD1. Germline V gives CDR1 LNHDA, CDR2 SQIVND (reference sequence). Losses at the gene ends were 4 bases for V and 1 base for J; bases not matched to a gene: 3. The length of the CDR3 is 15 residues. Here the CDR3 reads CASSRRTGTNEKLFF. The DNA of the CDR3 is TGTGCCAGTAGTAGGCGGACAGGAACTAATGAAAAACTGTTTTTT.

The count of this clone is one. The V gene is TRBV15, the J gene TRBJ1-1; TRBD1 matches 7 bases. The V segment lost 6 bases and the J segment 10 bases; nucleotides outside the gene matches: 17. Germline assignment: CDR1 LNHNV and CDR2 YYDKDF (reference sequence). The CDR3 totals 15 residues. CDR3 protein: CATRRSPGTEFLAFF. The CDR3 nucleotides read TGTGCCACCAGGCGTTCTCCCGGGACAGAATTCCTAGCTTTCTTT.

The sample holds a few counts of this clone. The gene calls are TRBV11-2 and TRBJ2-2; weak D call: TRBD2 (5 bases). Germline CDR1 and CDR2: SGHAT and FQNNGV. The CDR3 totals 16 residues. Deletions cut 5 bases from V and 6 bases from J, with 19 bases between. The CDR3 region has the DNA TGTGCCAGCAGCCTTGGAGGCCCCCTTATGGCCGGGGAGCTGTTTTTT. Its protein product is CASSLGGPLMAGELFF.

This clone was seen more than once but under ten times. This chain uses TRBV6-1 with TRBJ1-1; 10 bases match TRBD1. The CDR3 has 15 amino acids. V lost 5 bases, J lost 3 bases, and 6 bases stayed unmatched. The germline CDR1 and CDR2 sequences are MNHNS and SASEGT. CDR3 DNA: TGTGCCAGCAGTAAGACGACAGGGGGCTACACTGAAGCTTTCTTT. As protein: CASSKTTGGYTEAFF.

The chain recombines TRBV6-1 with TRBJ2-7; 7 bases fit TRBD1. Losses at the gene ends were 3 bases for V and 3 bases for J; bases not matched to a gene: 5. This CDR3 has 14 residues. Looked up from germline, CDR1 is MNHNS and CDR2 is SASEGT. In nucleotides, the CDR3 is TGTGCCAGCAGTGAGTCGGGACAGAACTACGAGCAGTACTTC. This encodes CASSESGQNYEQYF.

In DNA form, the CDR3 reads TGTGCCAGCAGCGTAGATCCAGGGACCTACGAGCAGTACTTC. It encodes CASSVDPGTYEQYF. The chain employs TRBV9 and TRBJ2-7, with D possibly matching TRBD1 (5 bases). The CDR3 contains 14 residues. Germline lookup yields CDR1 SGDLS and CDR2 YYNGEE. Trimming took 0 bases from V and 2 from J, leaving 9 bases between them.

This chain joins TRBV9 and TRBJ2-3; 12 bases match TRBD2. J lost 4 bases, V lost 3 bases, and 3 bases had no gene match. Germline-derived CDR1 and CDR2 are SGDLS and YYNGEE. The CDR3 consists of 15 residues. CDR3 nucleotide sequence: TGTGCCAGCAGCGCTAGCGGGGGGGCGTCAGATACGCAGTATTTT. It encodes CASSASGGASDTQYF. The entire variable domain, with the rest obtained from reference TRBV9 and TRBJ2-3, is as follows: DSGVTQTPKHLITATGQRVTLRCSPRSGDLSVYWYQQSLDQGLQFLIQYYNGEERAKGNILERFSAQQFPDLHSELNLSSLELGDSALYFCASSASGGASDTQYFGPGTRLTVL.

The chain couples TRBV10-3 to TRBJ2-3; D uncertain. V was clipped by 2 bases and J by 0 bases, with 12 bases between them. CDR3 length: 16 amino acids. Per the germline V gene, CDR1 is ENHRY and CDR2 is SYGVKD. The CDR3 DNA reads TGTGCCATCAGTGAGGTCACAGTCACTAGCACAGATACGCAGTATTTT. The encoded protein is CAISEVTVTSTDTQYF.

With respect to this clone: The junction differs from germline at one of its ends, possibly a read error. The genes are TRBV7-9 and TRBJ1-1; possible D gene TRBD1, 5 bases. CDR1 is SEHNR, CDR2 FQNEAQ, per germline (reference sequence). CDR3 size: 15 residues. The DNA of the CDR3 is TGTTCCAGCAGCTTATTGCGGCAGGGGAACACTGAAGCTTTCTTT. It specifies CSSSLLRQGNTEAFF.

The chain is built from TRBV5-8 and TRBJ2-7, with 9 bases aligning to TRBD2. The J segment lost 5 bases and the V segment lost 4 bases, leaving 7 bases of the junction unmatched. CDR1 is SGHTS and CDR2 is YDEGEE in the germline V gene. This CDR3 has 14 residues. CDR3 bases: TGTGCCAGCAGCCTGCGGGGGGGCCCCCACGAGCAGTACTTC. Its protein product is CASSLRGGPHEQYF.

The chain joins TRBV4-2 to TRBJ2-1; no firm D call. The germline CDR1 and CDR2 sequences are LGHNA and YNFKEQ. The CDR3 consists of 14 residues. V gave up 0 bases and J gave up 10 bases, with 13 bases separating them. CDR3 coding DNA: TGTGCCAGCAGCCAAGACGGTGAGGTCTACGAGCAGTTCTTC. It encodes CASSQDGEVYEQFF.

The chain uses TRBV9 and TRBJ1-2, with 7 nucleotides matching TRBD1. V dropped 4 bases and J dropped 2; count of bases not matched to a gene: 8. This CDR3 is built from 15 residues. Germline V gene data show CDR1 as SGDLS and CDR2 as YYNGEE. The DNA for the CDR3 is TGTGCCAGCAGCCCCAGACCGGGACAGAACTATGGCTACACCTTC. This gives the protein CASSPRPGQNYGYTF. The full variable domain, with the rest looked up from reference TRBV9 and TRBJ1-2, is DSGVTQTPKHLITATGQRVTLRCSPRSGDLSVYWYQQSLDQGLQFLIQYYNGEERAKGNILERFSAQQFPDLHSELNLSSLELGDSALYFCASSPRPGQNYGYTFGSGTRLTVV.